One and the same sample provided the 20 T cell receptor beta chains below, sequenced in a study of blood T cell repertoires in COVID-19. The data were produced by immunoSEQ multiplex PCR, yet TCRdb's version contains in-frame clones alone and is incomplete. The sample contains 250,000 to 300,000 clones, about 90% of which appear only once. The material sequenced was peripheral blood. The source of these receptors is a woman aged 70-85 years with COVID-19, enrolled during active disease.

The chain couples TRBV27 to TRBJ1-5, with 7 bases lining up with TRBD1. Germline V CDR1 and CDR2: MNHEY, SMNVEV (reference sequence). The CDR3 totals 13 residues. V trimming: 6 bases; J trimming: 6 bases; junction bases outside the gene matches: 5. CDR3 DNA: TGTGCCAGCAGGGAGGACAGGATTCAGCCCCAGCATTTT. Its protein is CASREDRIQPQHF.

This chain joins TRBV3-1 (or the pseudogene TRBV3-2) and TRBJ2-5; maybe TRBD2 (6 bases). CDR1 is LGHDT, CDR2 YNNKEL, per germline (reference sequence). CDR3 length: 15 residues. V lost 1 base and J lost 5, with 14 bases in between. The CDR3 coding sequence is TGTGCCAGCAGCCAAGTCACTAGCTCTTGGGAGACCCAGTACTTC. It encodes CASSQVTSSWETQYF.

The rearrangement links TRBV7-2 to TRBJ2-6, with 10 bases lining up with TRBD1. The CDR3 consists of 17 residues. Germline CDR1 and CDR2: SGHTA and FQGNSA. V shed 3 bases, J shed 2 bases, and the junction held 4 bases outside the gene matches. The CDR3 coding sequence is TGTGCCAGCAGCTTCCAGACAGGGGGCACTGGGGCCAACGTCCTGACTTTC. Its translation: CASSFQTGGTGANVLTF.

V gene TRBV28 combines with J gene TRBJ1-6, with 7 bases lining up with TRBD1. Germline lookup yields CDR1 MDHEN and CDR2 SYDVKM. After removal of 6 bases from V and 6 bases from J, the junction contained 8 bases not matched to a gene. The CDR3 sequence is 15 residues long. The CDR3 DNA follows: TGTGCCAGCAGACCCGAGGGACAGTTTAATTCACCCCTCCACTTT. Its protein is CASRPEGQFNSPLHF.

The chain recombines TRBV6-4 with TRBJ2-1; 9 bases fit TRBD1. CDR1 is MRHNA, CDR2 SNTAGT, per germline. The CDR3 consists of 15 residues. V dropped 4 bases and J dropped 1; count of bases not matched to a gene: 2. The CDR3 reads CASSGGQGSYNEQFF. CDR3 DNA sequence: TGTGCCAGCAGTGGGGGACAGGGTTCCTACAATGAGCAGTTCTTC.

V is TRBV3-1 (or the pseudogene TRBV3-2) and J is TRBJ2-7, with TRBD2 matching 7 bases. Germline-derived CDR1 and CDR2 are LGHDT and YNNKEL (reference sequence). V was pared by 0 bases and J by 7 bases, with 6 bases of the junction left unmatched. The length of the CDR3 is 14 residues. The CDR3 nucleotides are TGTGCCAGCAGCCAAGAAGCGGGGCCGTTAGAGCAGTACTTC. Encoded protein: CASSQEAGPLEQYF.

The chain uses TRBV29-1 and TRBJ1-4; 11 nucleotides match TRBD1. The CDR3 sequence is 15 residues long. Germline V gives CDR1 SQVTM, CDR2 ANQGSEA. V dropped 4 bases and J dropped 7; count of bases not matched to a gene: 8. The CDR3 protein is CSVGTGGRGGEKLFF. The CDR3, as DNA: TGCAGCGTTGGGACAGGGGGCCGAGGAGGTGAAAAACTGTTTTTT.

The J gene is TRBJ1-1, the V gene TRBV19; 7 nucleotides align to TRBD1. CDR1 is LNHDA and CDR2 is SQIVND in the germline V gene (reference sequence). CDR3 size: 16 residues. The J segment lost 2 bases and the V segment lost 5 bases, leaving 11 bases of the junction unmatched. CDR3 amino acids: CASSPGTANINTEAFF. The CDR3, as DNA: TGTGCCAGTAGTCCAGGGACAGCCAACATAAACACTGAAGCTTTCTTT.

The chain joins TRBV7-8 to TRBJ2-5; 9 positions match TRBD2. The germline V gene encodes CDR1 SGHVS and CDR2 FQNEAQ. The CDR3 totals 15 residues. The V segment lost 0 bases and the J segment 2 bases; nucleotides outside the gene matches: 1. CDR3 in DNA: TGTGCCAGCAGCTTAGCCCTAGCGGGACAAGAGACCCAGTACTTC. Residues: CASSLALAGQETQYF. Using reference TRBV7-8 and TRBJ2-5 for the parts outside the CDR3, the full variable domain is GAGVSQSPRYKVAKRGQDVALRCDPISGHVSLFWYQQALGQGPEFLTYFQNEAQLDKSGLPSDRFFAERPEGSVSTLKIQRTQQEDSAVYLCASSLALAGQETQYFGPGTRLLVL.

The chain links TRBV5-1 to TRBJ1-2, with TRBD1 matching 7 bases. The CDR3 is 13 residues long. CDR1 is SGHRS, CDR2 YFSETQ, per germline. V was clipped by 0 bases and J by 4 bases; unmatched bases: 0. The CDR3 sequence: CASSLGDSYGYTF. CDR3 bases: TGCGCCAGCAGCTTGGGGGACAGCTATGGCTACACCTTC. The entire variable domain, with the rest obtained from reference TRBV5-1 and TRBJ1-2, is as follows: KAGVTQTPRYLIKTRGQQVTLSCSPISGHRSVSWYQQTPGQGLQFLFEYFSETQRNKGNFPGRFSGRQFSNSRSEMNVSTLELGDSALYLCASSLGDSYGYTFGSGTRLTVV.

The chain links TRBV4-2 to TRBJ1-4; TRBD1 might be the D (5 bases). V was cut by 2 bases and J by 4 bases, with 14 bases left in between. Germline CDR1 and CDR2: LGHNA and YNFKEQ. The CDR3 length is 16 residues. The CDR3 reads CASSQRLDSFNEKLFF. DNA of the CDR3: TGTGCCAGCAGCCAAAGACTCGACAGCTTTAATGAAAAACTGTTTTTT.

This chain joins TRBV5-4 and TRBJ2-2, with TRBD2 identical over 8 bases. With 4 bases clipped from V and 6 bases from J, the junction kept 8 bases outside the gene matches. The CDR3 runs to 15 residues. Germline CDR1 reads SGHNT; CDR2 reads YYREEE (reference sequence). CDR3: CASSPGTSPAGELFF. CDR3 nucleotides: TGTGCCAGCAGCCCCGGGACTAGTCCGGCCGGGGAGCTGTTTTTT.

V and J are TRBV4-3 and TRBJ2-5; D might be TRBD1 (6 bases). This CDR3 has 16 residues. Trimming took 1 base from V and 6 from J, leaving 18 bases between them. Germline CDR1 is LGHNA and CDR2 is YSLEER. CDR3 sequence reads: CASSQVPTGGLKTQYF. Written as DNA, the CDR3 is TGCGCCAGCAGCCAAGTCCCGACTGGGGGCCTAAAGACCCAGTACTTC.

The chain joins TRBV21-1 to TRBJ2-4; TRBD2, the table's D call, lacks a check against the DNA. TRBV21-1 is recorded as a pseudogene. The CDR3 length is 18 residues. The CDR3 protein is CASRAMNIKLAARGIQYF. In DNA, the CDR3 is TGTGCCAGCAGGGCGATGAATATTAAACTAGCGGCCAGGGGCATTCAGTACTTC.

V is TRBV7-2 and J is TRBJ2-2, with TRBD1 matching 12 bases. The CDR3 spans 17 residues. Unmatched junction bases numbered 13, after V lost 7 bases and J lost 7 bases. The germline gives CDR1 SGHTA, CDR2 FQGNSA. The CDR3: CASNRDRGRSLGGELFF. The CDR3 DNA sequence: TGTGCCAGCAACCGGGACAGGGGGCGCTCTCTGGGCGGGGAGCTGTTTTTT.

This clone has only one observation. V is TRBV4-2 and J is TRBJ1-5; 8 bases map to TRBD1. This CDR3 region has 15 residues. Trimming took 1 base from V and 7 from J; bases not matched to a gene: 6. Per the germline V gene, CDR1 is LGHNA and CDR2 is YNFKEQ. This chain's CDR3 is CASSQVGQGVQPQHF. Written as DNA, the CDR3 is TGTGCCAGCAGCCAAGTTGGACAGGGTGTACAGCCCCAGCATTTT.

The chain employs TRBV19 and TRBJ2-1; 11 bases map to TRBD2. After removal of 3 bases from V and 9 bases from J, the junction contained 7 bases not matched to a gene. This CDR3 has 15 residues. Germline CDR1 is LNHDA and CDR2 is SQIVND (reference sequence). The DNA for the CDR3 is TGTGCCAGTAGTATTGCGCTAGCGGGAGGAAGTGAGCAGTTCTTC. Translated: CASSIALAGGSEQFF.

The CDR3 DNA reads as TGTGCCAGCAGAGCCCCTAGCGGGGGCAGCCACGAGCAGTACTTC. Amino acid sequence: CASRAPSGGSHEQYF. V is TRBV6-6 and J is TRBJ2-7, with TRBD2 identical over 10 bases. V lost 6 bases and J lost 5; bases outside the gene matches: 10. The germline V gene has CDR1 MNHNY and CDR2 SVGAGI (reference sequence). The CDR3 runs 15 residues.

This sequence joins TRBV6-6 and TRBJ2-7; 11 nucleotides match TRBD1. Losses at the gene ends were 4 bases for V and 0 bases for J; bases not matched to a gene: 5. The CDR3 spans 16 residues. CDR1 and CDR2 (germline): MNHNY, SVGAGI (reference sequence). CDR3 DNA: TGTGCCAGCAGTTCGACCGGGACAGGGGGCTCCTACGAGCAGTACTTC. Its translation is CASSSTGTGGSYEQYF.

The chain is built from TRBV14 and TRBJ1-5; perhaps TRBD1 as D (6 bases). Between the trimmed V and J ends, which lost 4 bases and 1 base, there was a span of 11 bases. Germline assignment: CDR1 SGHDN and CDR2 FVKESK. The CDR3 consists of 15 residues. Here the CDR3 reads CASSRGGESNQPQHF. In nucleotides, the CDR3 is TGTGCCAGCAGCCGGGGGGGCGAAAGCAATCAGCCCCAGCATTTT.